This paragraph covers one T cell receptor (beta chain) sequence. Its specificity is unknown. The CDR3 loop spans 15 amino acids. CDR1 and CDR2 from the germline V gene are SGHTA and FQGTGA. With 5 bases removed from V and 3 bases from J, the gap between germline ends came to 15 bases. The sample comes from a study of OX40 agonist ivuxolimab in advanced cancers. On the study more broadly: Patients received the agonistic anti-OX40 (CD134) antibody ivuxolimab. Study-wide points: The study found that CD8+ T cells averaged more expanded clones than CD4+. Antigen targets of the expanded peripheral T cells went undetermined.

Clones were read by immunoSEQ multiplex PCR, and TCRdb kept only the in-frame ones, dropping some. This table has just under 60,000 clones, over 80% appearing once. The sample in question was CD4+ or CD8+ T cells sorted from blood, obtained in a trial of the OX40 agonist ivuxolimab. This clonotype was obtained from an adult with an advanced solid tumor such as melanoma, head and neck, liver or kidney cancer. This chain links TRBV7-3 with TRBJ2-3; D perhaps matches TRBD2 (6 bases). CDR3: CASSLLGGRTDTQYF. The CDR3 bases are TGTGCCAGCAGCCTCCTGGGAGGTAGGACAGATACGCAGTATTTT.